This T cell receptor (beta chain) was recorded in a study of CD8+CD57+ T cells in acquired aplastic anemia. Ten or more counts support this clonotype. The CDR3 extends over 15 amino acids. Trimming took 5 bases from V and 2 from J, leaving 14 bases between them. Germline-derived CDR1 and CDR2 are SGHVS and FQNEAQ. According to the study, genomic DNA was the template for TCR beta VDJ and CDR3 profiling. TCRdb recomputed calls from the reads with MiXCR, one row per CDR3 protein. The sample lists about 190,000 distinct CDR3 sequences; around 45% were seen once. An expansion of CD8+CD57+ cells by flow cytometry had been shown in patients chosen for sequencing. Prior therapy had not been administered to any patient at the time of blood sampling.

Material: sorted CD4+, CD8+, or CD8+CD57+ T cells (not recorded which) from PBMCs. This TCR was recovered from a human donor with aplastic anemia. The gene calls are TRBV7-8 and TRBJ2-3; D is uncertain. The CDR3 DNA sequence: TGTGCCAGCAGCCCAGAGTTGGCCTCCACAGATACGCAGTATTTT. Protein: CASSPELASTDTQYF.